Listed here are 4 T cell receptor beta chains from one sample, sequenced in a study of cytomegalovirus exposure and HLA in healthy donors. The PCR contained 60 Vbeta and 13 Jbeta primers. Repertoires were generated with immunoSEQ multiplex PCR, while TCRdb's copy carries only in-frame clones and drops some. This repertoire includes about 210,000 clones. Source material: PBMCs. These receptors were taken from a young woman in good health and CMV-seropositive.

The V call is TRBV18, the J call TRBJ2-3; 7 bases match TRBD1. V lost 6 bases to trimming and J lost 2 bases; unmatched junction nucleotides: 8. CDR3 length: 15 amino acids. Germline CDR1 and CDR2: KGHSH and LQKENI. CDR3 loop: CASSQRTGPTDTQYF. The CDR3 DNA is TGTGCCAGCTCCCAAAGGACAGGACCCACAGATACGCAGTATTTT.

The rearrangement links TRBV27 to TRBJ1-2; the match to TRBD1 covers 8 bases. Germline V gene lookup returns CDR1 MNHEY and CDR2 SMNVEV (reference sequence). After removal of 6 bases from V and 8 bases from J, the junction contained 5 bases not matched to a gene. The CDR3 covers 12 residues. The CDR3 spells CASRQGVRGYTF. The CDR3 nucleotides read TGTGCCAGCAGACAGGGGGTTAGAGGCTACACCTTC.

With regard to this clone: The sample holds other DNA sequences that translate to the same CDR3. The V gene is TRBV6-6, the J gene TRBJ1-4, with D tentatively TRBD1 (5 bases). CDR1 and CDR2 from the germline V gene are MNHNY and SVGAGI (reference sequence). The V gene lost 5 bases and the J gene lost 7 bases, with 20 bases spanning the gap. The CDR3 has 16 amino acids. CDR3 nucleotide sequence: TGTGCCAGCAGTAGAAAGGACGGCTGGAGGGGTGAAAAACTGTTTTTT. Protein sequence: CASSRKDGWRGEKLFF.

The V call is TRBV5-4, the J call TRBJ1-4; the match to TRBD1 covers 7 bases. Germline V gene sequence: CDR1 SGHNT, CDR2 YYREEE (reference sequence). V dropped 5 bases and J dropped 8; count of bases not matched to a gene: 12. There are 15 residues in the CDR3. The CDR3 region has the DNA TGTGCCAGCAGTCTGAACAGGGGAGGAGGAGAAAAACTGTTTTTT. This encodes CASSLNRGGGEKLFF.